This TCR beta chain was sequenced for a study of T cell responses to AZD1222 COVID-19 vaccine. Study-level findings and limits: There were vaccine-associated CD4 TCRs across spike, dominant at 160-218 and 743-854.

Looked up from germline, CDR1 is SGHTS and CDR2 is YDEGEE. V was trimmed by 4 bases and J by 2 bases, leaving 13 bases between them. There are 14 residues in the CDR3. Remarks on this clone: Its antigen is currently unknown.

Sequencing used immunoSEQ multiplex PCR; TCRdb keeps in-frame clones, though not all of them. The sample lists some 130,000 clones, approximately 91% occurring once. V is TRBV5-8 and J is TRBJ2-7; possibly TRBD1 for D (6 bases). Sequenced material: peripheral blood, taken 28 days after the second AZD1222 dose. This clonotype originated in an adult who received the AZD1222 COVID-19 vaccine. DNA of the CDR3: TGTGCCAGCAGCCGGGACATGGGGCCCTACGAGCAGTACTTC. Translating gives CASSRDMGPYEQYF.